This T cell receptor beta chain was obtained from a study of cytomegalovirus exposure and HLA in healthy donors. In the PCR, 60 Vbeta and 13 Jbeta primers were used. Repertoires were generated with immunoSEQ multiplex PCR, while TCRdb's copy carries only in-frame clones and drops some. The sample consists of about 150,000 clones, around 80% of them appearing once. The germline V gene encodes CDR1 SGHTA and CDR2 FQGTGA. The CDR3 length is 14 residues. With V trimmed by 5 bases and J by 1 base, 4 bases remained unmatched. Healthy people donating bone marrow made up the donors. In regard to this clone: Other DNA sequences in the sample encode the same CDR3.

The chain carries TRBV7-3 and TRBJ2-5; the match to TRBD1 covers 7 bases. This clonotype was sampled from a woman in her forties or fifties in good health and CMV-seropositive. The sample consisted of PBMCs. CDR3 DNA sequence: TGTGCCAGCAGCCCGACAGGGCTCCAAGAGACCCAGTACTTC. This codes for CASSPTGLQETQYF.